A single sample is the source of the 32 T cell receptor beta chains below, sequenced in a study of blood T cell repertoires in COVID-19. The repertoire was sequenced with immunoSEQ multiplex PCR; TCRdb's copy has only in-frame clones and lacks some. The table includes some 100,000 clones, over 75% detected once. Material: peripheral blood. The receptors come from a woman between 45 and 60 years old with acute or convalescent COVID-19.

The CDR3 sequence: CASSRTSGGPGNEQYF. CDR3 nucleotide sequence: TGTGCCAGCAGCCGGACTAGCGGGGGGCCAGGCAACGAGCAGTACTTC. The V call is TRBV5-4, the J call TRBJ2-7; 14 nucleotides line up with TRBD2. CDR1 and CDR2 from the germline V gene are SGHNT and YYREEE (reference sequence). Trimming took 4 bases from V and 5 from J; bases not matched to a gene: 8. The CDR3 length is 16 residues. The full variable domain, its missing parts supplied by reference TRBV5-4 and TRBJ2-7, is ETGVTQSPTHLIKTRGQQVTLRCSSQSGHNTVSWYQQALGQGPQFIFQYYREEENGRGNFPPRFSGLQFPNYSSELNVNALELDDSALYLCASSRTSGGPGNEQYFGPGTRLTVT.

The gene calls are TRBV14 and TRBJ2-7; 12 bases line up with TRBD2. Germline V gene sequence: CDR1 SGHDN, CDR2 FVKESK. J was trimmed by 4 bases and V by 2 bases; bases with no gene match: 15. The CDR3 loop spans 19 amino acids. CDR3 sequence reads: CASSQFSATSGGNLYEQYF. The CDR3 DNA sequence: TGTGCCAGCAGCCAATTTAGCGCCACTAGCGGGGGGAACCTATACGAGCAGTACTTC.

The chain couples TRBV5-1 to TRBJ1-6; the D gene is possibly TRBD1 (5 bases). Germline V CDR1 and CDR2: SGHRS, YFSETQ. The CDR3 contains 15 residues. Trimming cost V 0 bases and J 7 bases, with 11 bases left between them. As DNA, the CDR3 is TGCGCCAGCAGCTTGGCCCTGGGGCTCAATTCACCCCTCCACTTT. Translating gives CASSLALGLNSPLHF.

For the CDR3, the DNA is TGTGCCAGCGGAACAGGGCCGCTGGGCACAGATACGCAGTATTTT. This codes for CASGTGPLGTDTQYF. This chain links TRBV2 with TRBJ2-3; D is perhaps TRBD1 (6 bases). This CDR3 spans 15 amino acids. Germline CDR1 SNHLY, CDR2 FYNNEI. The ends were cut back, 8 bases at V and 1 base at J, with 16 bases in the middle. Drawing the rest from reference TRBV2 and TRBJ2-3, the complete variable domain is EPEVTQTPSHQVTQMGQEVILRCVPISNHLYFYWYRQILGQKVEFLVSFYNNEISEKSEIFDDQFSVERPDGSNFTLKIRSTKLEDSAMYFCASGTGPLGTDTQYFGPGTRLTVL.

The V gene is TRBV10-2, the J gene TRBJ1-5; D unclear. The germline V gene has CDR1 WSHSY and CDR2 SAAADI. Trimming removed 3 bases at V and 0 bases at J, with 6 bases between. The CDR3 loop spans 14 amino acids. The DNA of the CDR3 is TGCGCCAGCAGTGACAGTAATAGCAATCAGCCCCAGCATTTT. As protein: CASSDSNSNQPQHF.

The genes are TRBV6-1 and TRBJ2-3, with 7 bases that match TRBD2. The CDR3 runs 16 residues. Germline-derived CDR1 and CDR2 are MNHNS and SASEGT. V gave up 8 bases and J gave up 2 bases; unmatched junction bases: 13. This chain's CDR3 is CASGEAGRGSTDTQYF. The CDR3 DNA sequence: TGTGCCAGCGGAGAAGCCGGGCGGGGGTCCACAGATACGCAGTATTTT.

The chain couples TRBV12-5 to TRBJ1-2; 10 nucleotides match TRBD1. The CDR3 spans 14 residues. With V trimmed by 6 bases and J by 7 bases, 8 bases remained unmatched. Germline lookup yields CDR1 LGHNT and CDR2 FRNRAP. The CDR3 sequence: CASGRTGGGGGYTF. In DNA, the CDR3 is TGTGCTAGTGGCCGGACAGGGGGAGGAGGTGGCTACACCTTC.

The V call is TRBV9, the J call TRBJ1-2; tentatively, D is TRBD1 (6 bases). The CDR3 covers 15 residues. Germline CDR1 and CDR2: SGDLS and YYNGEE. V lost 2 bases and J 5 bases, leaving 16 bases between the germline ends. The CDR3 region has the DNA TGTGCCAGCAGCGTTCTGAGGGACACTCCTTATGGCTACACCTTC. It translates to CASSVLRDTPYGYTF.

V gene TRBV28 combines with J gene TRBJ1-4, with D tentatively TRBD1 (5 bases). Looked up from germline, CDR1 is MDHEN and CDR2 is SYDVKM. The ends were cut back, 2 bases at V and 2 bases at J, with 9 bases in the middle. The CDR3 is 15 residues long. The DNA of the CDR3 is TGTGCCAGCAGTTTAGTTGGGGCCACTAATGAAAAACTGTTTTTT. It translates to CASSLVGATNEKLFF.

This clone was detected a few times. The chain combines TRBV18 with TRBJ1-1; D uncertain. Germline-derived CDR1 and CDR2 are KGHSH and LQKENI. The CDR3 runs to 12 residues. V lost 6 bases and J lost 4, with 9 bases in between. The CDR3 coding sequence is TGTGCCAGCTCTCGGGAGAGCACTGAAGCTTTCTTT. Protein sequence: CASSRESTEAFF.

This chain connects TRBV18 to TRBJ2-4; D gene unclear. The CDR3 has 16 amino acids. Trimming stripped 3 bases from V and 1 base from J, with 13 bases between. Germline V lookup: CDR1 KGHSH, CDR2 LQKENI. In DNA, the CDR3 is TGTGCCAGCTCACCCTTATACCGGGTGGCCAAAAACATTCAGTACTTC. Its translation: CASSPLYRVAKNIQYF.

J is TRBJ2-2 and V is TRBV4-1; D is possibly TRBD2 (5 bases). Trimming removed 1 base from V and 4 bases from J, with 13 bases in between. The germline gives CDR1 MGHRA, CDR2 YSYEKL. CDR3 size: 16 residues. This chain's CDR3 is CASSQGGQVGTGELFF. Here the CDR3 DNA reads TGCGCCAGCAGCCAAGGAGGGCAAGTCGGCACCGGGGAGCTGTTTTTT.

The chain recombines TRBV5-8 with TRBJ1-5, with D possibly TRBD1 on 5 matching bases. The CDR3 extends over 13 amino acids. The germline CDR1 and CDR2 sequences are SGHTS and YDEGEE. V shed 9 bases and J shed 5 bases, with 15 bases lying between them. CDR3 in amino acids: CATSYWGDQPQHF. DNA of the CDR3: TGTGCCACCTCCTATTGGGGGGATCAGCCCCAGCATTTT.

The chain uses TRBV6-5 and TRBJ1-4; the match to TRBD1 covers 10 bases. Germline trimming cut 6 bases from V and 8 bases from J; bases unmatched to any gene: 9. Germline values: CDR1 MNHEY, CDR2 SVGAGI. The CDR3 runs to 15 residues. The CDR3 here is CASRGDRGSREKLFF. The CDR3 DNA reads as TGTGCCAGCAGAGGGGACAGGGGATCGAGGGAAAAACTGTTTTTT.

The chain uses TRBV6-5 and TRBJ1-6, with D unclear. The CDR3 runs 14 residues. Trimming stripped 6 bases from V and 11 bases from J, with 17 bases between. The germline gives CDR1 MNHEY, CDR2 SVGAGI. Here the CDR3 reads CASRPWPYGTPLHF. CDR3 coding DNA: TGTGCCAGCAGACCTTGGCCCTACGGGACACCCCTCCACTTT.

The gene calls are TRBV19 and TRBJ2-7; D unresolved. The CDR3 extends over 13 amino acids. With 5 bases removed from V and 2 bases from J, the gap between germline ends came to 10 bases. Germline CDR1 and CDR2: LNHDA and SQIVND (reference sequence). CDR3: CASSVGRTYEQYF. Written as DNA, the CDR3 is TGTGCCAGTAGTGTGGGCAGGACCTACGAGCAGTACTTC.

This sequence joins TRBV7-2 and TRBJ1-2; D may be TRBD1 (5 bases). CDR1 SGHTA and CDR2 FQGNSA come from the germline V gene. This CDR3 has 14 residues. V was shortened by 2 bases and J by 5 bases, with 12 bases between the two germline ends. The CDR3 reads CASSLSAGRYGYTF. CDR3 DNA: TGTGCCAGCAGCTTATCGGCAGGGAGGTATGGCTACACCTTC.

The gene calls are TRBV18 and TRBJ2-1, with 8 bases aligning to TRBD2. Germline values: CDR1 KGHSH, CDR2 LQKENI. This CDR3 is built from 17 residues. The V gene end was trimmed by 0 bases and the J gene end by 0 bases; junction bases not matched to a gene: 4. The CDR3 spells CASSPPTSVRSYNEQFF. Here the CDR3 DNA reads TGTGCCAGCTCACCACCGACTAGCGTACGCTCCTACAATGAGCAGTTCTTC.

The CDR3 here is CASSLGREDFYGYTF. In DNA form, the CDR3 reads TGTGCCAGCAGCTTGGGGAGGGAGGACTTCTATGGCTACACCTTC. This chain uses TRBV5-6 with TRBJ1-2, with no clear D. The CDR3 length is 15 residues. Per the germline V gene, CDR1 is SGHDT and CDR2 is YYEEEE. V shed 0 bases and J shed 4 bases, with 13 bases lying between them.

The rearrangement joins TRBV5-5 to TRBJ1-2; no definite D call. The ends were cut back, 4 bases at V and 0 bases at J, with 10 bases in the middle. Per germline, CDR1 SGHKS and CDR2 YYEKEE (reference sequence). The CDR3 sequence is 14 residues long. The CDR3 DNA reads TGTGCCAGCAGCCCGGGGTTGGCTAACTATGGCTACACCTTC. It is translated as CASSPGLANYGYTF.

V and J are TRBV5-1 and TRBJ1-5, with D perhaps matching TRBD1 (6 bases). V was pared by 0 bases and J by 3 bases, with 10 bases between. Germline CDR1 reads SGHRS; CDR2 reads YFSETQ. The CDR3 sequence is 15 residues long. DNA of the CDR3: TGCGCCAGCAGCTTGGAAGGACAGTTCAATCAGCCCCAGCATTTT. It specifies CASSLEGQFNQPQHF.

CDR3: CASSRGSGGAYEQFF. As DNA, the CDR3 is TGTGCCAGTAGTAGGGGTAGCGGGGGGGCTTATGAGCAGTTCTTC. This chain connects TRBV19 to TRBJ2-1; 11 bases map to TRBD2. This CDR3 has 15 amino acids. CDR1 LNHDA and CDR2 SQIVND come from the germline V gene (reference sequence). Germline trimming cut 4 bases from V and 8 bases from J; bases unmatched to any gene: 7.

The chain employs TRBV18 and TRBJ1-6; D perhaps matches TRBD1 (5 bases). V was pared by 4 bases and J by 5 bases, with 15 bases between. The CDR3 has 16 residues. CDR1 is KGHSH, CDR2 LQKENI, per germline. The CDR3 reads CASSLFRQTDNSPLHF. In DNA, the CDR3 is TGTGCCAGCTCACTCTTCAGACAGACGGATAATTCACCCCTCCACTTT.

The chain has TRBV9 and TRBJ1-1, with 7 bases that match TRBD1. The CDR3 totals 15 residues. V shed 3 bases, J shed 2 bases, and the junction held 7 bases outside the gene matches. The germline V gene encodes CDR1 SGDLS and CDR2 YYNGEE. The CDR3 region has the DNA TGTGCCAGCAGCGGCGTGCACAGGGGTAACACTGAAGCTTTCTTT. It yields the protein CASSGVHRGNTEAFF.

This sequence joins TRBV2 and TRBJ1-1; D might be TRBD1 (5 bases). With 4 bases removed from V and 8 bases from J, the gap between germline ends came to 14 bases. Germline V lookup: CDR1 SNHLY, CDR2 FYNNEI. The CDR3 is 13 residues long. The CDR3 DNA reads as TGTGCCAGCAGTGTCATTGGGGCCTCGGAAGCTTTCTTT. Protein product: CASSVIGASEAFF. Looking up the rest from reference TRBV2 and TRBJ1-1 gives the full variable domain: EPEVTQTPSHQVTQMGQEVILRCVPISNHLYFYWYRQILGQKVEFLVSFYNNEISEKSEIFDDQFSVERPDGSNFTLKIRSTKLEDSAMYFCASSVIGASEAFFGQGTRLTVV.

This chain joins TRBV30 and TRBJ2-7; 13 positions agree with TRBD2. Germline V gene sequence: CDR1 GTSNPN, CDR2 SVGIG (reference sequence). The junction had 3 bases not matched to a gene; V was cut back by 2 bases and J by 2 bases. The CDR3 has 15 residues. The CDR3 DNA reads TGTGCCTGGAGTTCGACTAGCGGGGGGACCTACGAGCAGTACTTC. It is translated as CAWSSTSGGTYEQYF.

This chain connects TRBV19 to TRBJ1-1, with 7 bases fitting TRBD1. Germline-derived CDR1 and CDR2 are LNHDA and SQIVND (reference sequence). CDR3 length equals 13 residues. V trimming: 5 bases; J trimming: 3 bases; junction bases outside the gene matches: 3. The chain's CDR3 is CASSYRGDTEAFF. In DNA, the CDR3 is TGTGCCAGTAGTTACAGGGGAGACACTGAAGCTTTCTTT.

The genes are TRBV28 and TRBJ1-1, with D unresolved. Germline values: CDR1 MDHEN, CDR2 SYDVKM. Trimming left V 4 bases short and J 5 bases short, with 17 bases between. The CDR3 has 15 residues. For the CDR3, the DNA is TGTGCCAGCAGTTCCCCCGAGGGAGGGAGGACTGAAGCTTTCTTT. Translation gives CASSSPEGGRTEAFF.

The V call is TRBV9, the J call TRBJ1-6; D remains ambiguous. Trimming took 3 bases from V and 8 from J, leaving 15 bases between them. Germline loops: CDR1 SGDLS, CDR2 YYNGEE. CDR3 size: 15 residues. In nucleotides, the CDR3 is TGTGCCAGCAGCGCCTACGACTTGAGAGATTCACCCCTCCACTTT. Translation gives CASSAYDLRDSPLHF. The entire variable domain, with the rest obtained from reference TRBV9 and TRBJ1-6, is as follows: DSGVTQTPKHLITATGQRVTLRCSPRSGDLSVYWYQQSLDQGLQFLIQYYNGEERAKGNILERFSAQQFPDLHSELNLSSLELGDSALYFCASSAYDLRDSPLHFGNGTRLTVT.

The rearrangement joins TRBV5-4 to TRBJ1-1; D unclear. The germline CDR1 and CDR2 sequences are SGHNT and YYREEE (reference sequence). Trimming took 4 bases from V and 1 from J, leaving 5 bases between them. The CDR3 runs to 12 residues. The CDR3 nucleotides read TGTGCCAGCAGCCCCCAGAACACTGAAGCTTTCTTT. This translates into CASSPQNTEAFF.

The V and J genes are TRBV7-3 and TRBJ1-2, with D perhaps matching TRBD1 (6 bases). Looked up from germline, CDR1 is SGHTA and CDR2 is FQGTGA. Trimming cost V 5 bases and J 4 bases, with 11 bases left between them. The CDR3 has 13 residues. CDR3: CASSITGSYGYTF. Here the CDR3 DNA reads TGTGCCAGCAGCATCACAGGGTCCTATGGCTACACCTTC.

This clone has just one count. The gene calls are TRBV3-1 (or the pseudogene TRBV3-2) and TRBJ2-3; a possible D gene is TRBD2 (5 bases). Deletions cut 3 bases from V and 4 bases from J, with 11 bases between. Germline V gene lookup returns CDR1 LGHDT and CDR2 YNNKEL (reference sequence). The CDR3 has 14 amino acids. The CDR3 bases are TGTGCCAGCAGCCATCGGGGTAGCTCAGATACGCAGTATTTT. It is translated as CASSHRGSSDTQYF.